The TCR beta chain described here comes from a study of Graves' ophthalmopathy and Graves' hyperthyroidism. Study context: Specimen type is peripheral blood, obtained at initial diagnosis before any treatment.

Study-level results: Forecasting of ophthalmopathy progression by the model achieved approximately 70% sensitivity and less than 80% specificity.

This clonotype was seen many times. What it binds is unknown. RNA transcripts were the source from which TCR beta CDR3 regions were amplified. First-round RT-PCR used HTBI primers; second-round multiplex PCR followed. TCRdb processed the multiplex PCR reads anew with MiXCR; each CDR3 protein has one entry. The table shows hundreds of thousands of distinct CDR3 sequences, with roughly a fifth occurring only once. Reliance was placed on clinical symptoms, serum thyroxine, TRAb, thyroid ultrasound and orbital computed tomography for diagnosis. Trimming stripped 9 bases from V and 3 bases from J, with 17 bases between. Germline V CDR1 and CDR2: LNHDA, SQIVND (reference sequence). The CDR3 spans 15 residues.

This receptor was obtained from a woman aged 50 to 60 with Graves' ophthalmopathy. The V call is TRBV19, the J call TRBJ2-2, with D perhaps matching TRBD1 (6 bases). Sequences were obtained from peripheral blood. Here the CDR3 reads CASQDTGPHTGELFF. In nucleotides, the CDR3 is TGTGCCAGCCAAGACACAGGGCCACACACCGGGGAGCTGTTTTTT. The whole variable domain, remainder taken from reference TRBV19 and TRBJ2-2, is DGGITQSPKYLFRKEGQNVTLSCEQNLNHDAMYWYRQDPGQGLRLIYYSQIVNDFQKGDIAEGYSVSREKKESFPLTVTSAQKNPTAFYLCASQDTGPHTGELFFGEGSRLTVL.